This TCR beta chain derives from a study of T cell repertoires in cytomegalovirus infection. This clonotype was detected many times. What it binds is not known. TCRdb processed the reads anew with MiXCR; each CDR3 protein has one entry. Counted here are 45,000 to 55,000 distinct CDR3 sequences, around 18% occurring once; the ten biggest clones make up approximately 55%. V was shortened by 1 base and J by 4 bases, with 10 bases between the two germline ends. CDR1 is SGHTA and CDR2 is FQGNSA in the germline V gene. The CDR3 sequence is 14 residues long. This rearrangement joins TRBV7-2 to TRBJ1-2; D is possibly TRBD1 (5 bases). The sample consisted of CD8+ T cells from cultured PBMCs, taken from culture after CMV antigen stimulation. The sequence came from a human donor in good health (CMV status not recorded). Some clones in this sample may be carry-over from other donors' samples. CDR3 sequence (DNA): TGTGCCAGCAGCTTAGACGGGGCATCCTATGGCTACACCTTC. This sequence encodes CASSLDGASYGYTF.